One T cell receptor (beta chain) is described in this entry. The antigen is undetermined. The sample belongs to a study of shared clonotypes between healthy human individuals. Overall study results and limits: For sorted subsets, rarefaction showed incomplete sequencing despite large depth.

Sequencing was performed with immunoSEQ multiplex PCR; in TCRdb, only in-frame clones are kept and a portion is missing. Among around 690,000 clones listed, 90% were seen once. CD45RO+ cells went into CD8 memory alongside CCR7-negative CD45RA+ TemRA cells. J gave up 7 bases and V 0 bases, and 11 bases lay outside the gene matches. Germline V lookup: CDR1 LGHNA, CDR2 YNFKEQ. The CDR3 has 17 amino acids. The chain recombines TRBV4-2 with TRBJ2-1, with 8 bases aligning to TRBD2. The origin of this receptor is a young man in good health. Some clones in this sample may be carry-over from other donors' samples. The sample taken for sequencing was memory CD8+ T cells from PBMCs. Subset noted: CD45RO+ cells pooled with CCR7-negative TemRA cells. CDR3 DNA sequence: TGTGCCAGCAGCCAAGAGGGAGCGGGGGAGCTATATAATGAGCAGTTCTTC. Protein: CASSQEGAGELYNEQFF.